These 32 T cell receptor beta chains were all obtained from the same sample, sequenced in a study of monozygotic twins with inflammatory bowel disease. For each CDR3 protein, TCRdb gives one entry from its re-call of the 5' RACE reads, without DNA. The sample data list 300,000 to 400,000 distinct CDR3 sequences. Sequencing was carried out using blood. The receptors here all came from a human donor with ulcerative colitis or Crohn's disease, or a healthy co-twin of an affected twin (not recorded which).

The chain joins TRBV5-1 to TRBJ2-7. CDR3 length: 16 residues. CDR1 is SGHRS and CDR2 is YFSETQ in the germline V gene. This CDR3 is CASSLVIGLQTNEQYF.

The rearrangement joins TRBV11-1 to TRBJ2-1; checking the TCRdb D call of TRBD1 is not possible without DNA. In germline, CDR1 is SGHAT, CDR2 FQDESV (reference sequence). CDR3 length: 13 residues. CDR3 sequence reads: CASIGSGFNEQFF.

The V call is TRBV3-1, the J call TRBJ2-5; TCRdb's D call of TRBD2 is untestable without DNA. The CDR3 totals 16 residues. From germline, CDR1 is LGHDT and CDR2 YNNKEL (reference sequence). The CDR3 loop reads CASSLLRGGAKETQYF.

The chain employs TRBV7-2 and TRBJ1-5; the D gene TCRdb calls, TRBD1, cannot be checked with no DNA. CDR1 is SGHTA, CDR2 FQGNSA, per germline. CDR3 length equals 14 residues. The CDR3 protein is CASSSPGNNQPQHF.

The CDR3 sequence is CASSLSSPAVTEAFF. The rearrangement uses TRBV27 and TRBJ1-1; TCRdb selects TRBD1, and the lack of DNA leaves this call unchecked. The length of the CDR3 is 15 residues. Germline CDR1 and CDR2: MNHEY and SMNVEV (reference sequence).

The chain is built from TRBV27 and TRBJ2-2; with no DNA, the TCRdb D assignment of TRBD1 cannot be verified. CDR3 size: 14 residues. In germline, CDR1 is MNHEY, CDR2 SMNVEV (reference sequence). The CDR3 sequence is CASSLDRTGGELFF.

J is TRBJ1-3 and V is TRBV6-5; the TCRdb D gene call, TRBD1, has no DNA to confirm it. Germline V gene lookup returns CDR1 MNHEY and CDR2 SVGAGI. The CDR3 is made up of 13 amino acids. The CDR3: CASKRGSGNTIYF.

This chain joins TRBV9 and TRBJ1-6. Germline V gives CDR1 SGDLS, CDR2 YYNGEE. This CDR3 region has 16 residues. CDR3 sequence: CASSGEGGVVRSPLHF.

The chain carries TRBV5-1 and TRBJ1-2; TCRdb selects TRBD1, and the lack of DNA leaves this call unchecked. The CDR3 length is 16 residues. The germline V gene encodes CDR1 SGHRS and CDR2 YFSETQ. The chain's CDR3 is CASSLEGQSINYGYTF.

This chain uses TRBV9 with TRBJ2-1. CDR3 length: 15 residues. From germline, CDR1 is SGDLS and CDR2 YYNGEE. CDR3: CASSRLDSAYNEQFF.

The chain carries TRBV30 and TRBJ1-5. Germline CDR1 reads GTSNPN; CDR2 reads SVGIG (reference sequence). The CDR3 consists of 13 residues. The CDR3 region is CAWSVGWNQPQHF.

This chain joins TRBV5-1 and TRBJ2-7. Germline V gene lookup returns CDR1 SGHRS and CDR2 YFSETQ. The CDR3 extends over 13 amino acids. The CDR3 here is CASSRIGSYEQYF.

The chain combines TRBV7-6 with TRBJ2-1; absent DNA, TCRdb's TRBD1 call cannot be checked. Germline V CDR1 and CDR2: SGHVS, FNYEAQ. The CDR3 extends over 15 amino acids. The CDR3 loop is CASSDAPGEYNEQFF.

V gene TRBV27 combines with J gene TRBJ2-7; checking the TCRdb D call of TRBD1 is not possible without DNA. CDR3 length equals 14 residues. From germline, CDR1 is MNHEY and CDR2 SMNVEV (reference sequence). The chain's CDR3 is CASSLGTHAHEQYF.

The chain has TRBV20-1 and TRBJ2-5; as DNA is missing, the TRBD1 call by TCRdb cannot be tested. The CDR3 runs 13 residues. Germline lookup yields CDR1 DFQATT and CDR2 SNEGSKA (reference sequence). The CDR3 is CSAEGQLGETQYF.

The genes are TRBV27 and TRBJ2-3; the TCRdb call, TRBD1, lacks DNA for checking. The CDR3 has 17 residues. Germline CDR1 MNHEY, CDR2 SMNVEV (reference sequence). The CDR3 reads CASNKGAEITSTDTQYF.

This rearrangement joins TRBV10-3 to TRBJ1-6; TCRdb picks TRBD1, but there is no DNA to check that call. From germline, CDR1 is ENHRY and CDR2 SYGVKD. There are 14 residues in the CDR3. The CDR3 here is CAISQTGGPSPLHF.

The V call is TRBV11-1, the J call TRBJ1-6; the TCRdb call, TRBD1, lacks DNA for checking. The CDR3 runs 18 residues. The V gene's germline CDR1 is SGHAT and CDR2 FQDESV (reference sequence). The CDR3 spells CASSLRDGESSYNSPLHF. Supplemented by reference TRBV11-1 and TRBJ1-6, the full variable domain reads EAEVAQSPRYKITEKSQAVAFWCDPISGHATLYWYRQILGQGPELLVQFQDESVVDDSQLPKDRFSAERLKGVDSTLKIQPAELGDSAMYLCASSLRDGESSYNSPLHFGNGTRLTVT.

V is TRBV6-5 and J is TRBJ2-5. This CDR3 region has 14 residues. Germline-derived CDR1 and CDR2 are MNHEY and SVGAGI. The CDR3: CASSYRTDQETQYF.

The genes are TRBV12-3 or TRBV12-4 and TRBJ1-1; the D call of TRBD1 rests on TCRdb alone, since no DNA is present to check it. This CDR3 is built from 11 residues. CDR3 amino acids: CASSFQGWAFF.

The gene calls are TRBV11-2 and TRBJ1-1; without DNA, the TCRdb call of TRBD1 cannot be checked. In germline, CDR1 is SGHAT, CDR2 FQNNGV. The CDR3 runs 14 residues. The CDR3 sequence: CATSGGVKNTEAFF.

The chain carries TRBV5-1 and TRBJ2-1; no DNA is available, so the TRBD2 call from TCRdb remains unchecked. Germline CDR1 SGHRS, CDR2 YFSETQ. This CDR3 has 17 residues. The CDR3 loop is CASSFYGEKSSYNEQFF.

The chain couples TRBV7-9 to TRBJ2-5; TCRdb lists TRBD1, though no DNA is available to test this call. This CDR3 spans 15 amino acids. Per the germline V gene, CDR1 is SEHNR and CDR2 is FQNEAQ (reference sequence). CDR3 sequence: CASSSLGGQGETQYF.

The J gene is TRBJ2-7, the V gene TRBV11-2; TCRdb indicates TRBD2, and absent DNA this call remains unverified. This CDR3 spans 14 amino acids. Per germline, CDR1 SGHAT and CDR2 FQNNGV. Here the CDR3 reads CASSSPSGEYEQYF.

J is TRBJ2-5 and V is TRBV5-1; TCRdb lists TRBD1, though no DNA is available to test this call. In germline, CDR1 is SGHRS, CDR2 YFSETQ. The CDR3 loop spans 15 amino acids. The CDR3 loop is CASSLGGGGLETQYF. Full variable domain (rest looked up from reference TRBV5-1 and TRBJ2-5): KAGVTQTPRYLIKTRGQQVTLSCSPISGHRSVSWYQQTPGQGLQFLFEYFSETQRNKGNFPGRFSGRQFSNSRSEMNVSTLELGDSALYLCASSLGGGGLETQYFGPGTRLLVL.

V is TRBV11-2 and J is TRBJ2-3; TCRdb picks TRBD1, but there is no DNA to check that call. The CDR3 length is 17 residues. Germline-derived CDR1 and CDR2 are SGHAT and FQNNGV. CDR3 protein: CASSSSRLGGESDTQYF.

V and J are TRBV11-2 and TRBJ2-3; TCRdb calls TRBD2, which cannot be checked without DNA. This CDR3 has 17 residues. CDR1 SGHAT and CDR2 FQNNGV come from the germline V gene. The CDR3 reads CASSPRGSGGSTDTQYF.

The CDR3 protein is CASSIVGDSYEQYF. V is TRBV19 and J is TRBJ2-7; as DNA is missing, the TRBD1 call by TCRdb cannot be tested. The germline CDR1 and CDR2 sequences are LNHDA and SQIVND (reference sequence). This CDR3 has 14 amino acids.

The chain is built from TRBV7-9 and TRBJ2-5; absent DNA, TCRdb's TRBD1 call cannot be checked. CDR3 length equals 15 residues. Germline V gene lookup returns CDR1 SEHNR and CDR2 FQNEAQ (reference sequence). The CDR3 region is CASSPGQGKQETQYF.

CDR3 region: CASSLPGIGEQYF. V and J are TRBV5-1 and TRBJ2-7; TCRdb's D call, TRBD1, is unchecked because there is no DNA. This CDR3 is 13 amino acids long. The germline CDR1 and CDR2 sequences are SGHRS and YFSETQ.

The rearrangement joins TRBV5-1 to TRBJ1-1. CDR3 size: 13 residues. CDR1 and CDR2 (germline): SGHRS, YFSETQ. This CDR3 is CASSLDTNTEAFF.

The CDR3: CATSENRGPILEQFF. The chain uses TRBV24-1 and TRBJ2-1; the D call from TCRdb, TRBD1, cannot be confirmed without DNA. The CDR3 loop spans 15 amino acids. CDR1 and CDR2 (germline): KGHDR, SFDVKD.